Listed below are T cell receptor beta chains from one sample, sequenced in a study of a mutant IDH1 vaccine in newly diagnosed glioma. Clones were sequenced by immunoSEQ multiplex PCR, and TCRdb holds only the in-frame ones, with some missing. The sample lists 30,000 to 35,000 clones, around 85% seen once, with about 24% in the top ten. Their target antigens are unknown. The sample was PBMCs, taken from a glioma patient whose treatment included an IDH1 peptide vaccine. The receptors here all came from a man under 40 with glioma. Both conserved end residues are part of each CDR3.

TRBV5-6,CASSLMGQGSIEKLFF
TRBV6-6,CASSYGGRYEQYF
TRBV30,CAWRGAGRSYNEQFF
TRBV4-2,CASSQVGGARETQYF
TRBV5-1,CASSLALLAGDGGNEQFF
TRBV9,CASSVGTGLEPQHF
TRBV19,CASSSQTNQPQHF
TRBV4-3,CASSQNQGDTGELFF
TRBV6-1,CASSEWGLAGRHSYEQYF
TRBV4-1,CASNEILTSPYEQYF
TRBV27,CASSRVDTREKLFF
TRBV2,CASTSEWLAKNIQYF
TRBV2,CASSESGDRGHNYGYTF
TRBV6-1,CASSVSVYGNEQFF
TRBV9,CASSVETGGAGELFF
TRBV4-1,CASSQDLRGISYNSPLHF
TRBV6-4,CASSRIAGSGQETQYF
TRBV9,CASSPEGSVAPYEQYF
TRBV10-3,CATAVAGGIAGDEQFF
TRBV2,CASSEALFYEQYF
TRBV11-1,CASSLVGTSGTYEQYF
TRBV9,CASSVAGGNTEAFF
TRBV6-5,CASSLNRVLATEAFF
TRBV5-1,CASSLAGVGTEAFF
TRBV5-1,CASSQDSGAYEQYF
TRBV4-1,CASTGSQPQHF
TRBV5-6,CASRARQGAPPEQYF
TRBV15,CATSRVWAGGRLSNQPQHF
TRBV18,CASSPETTRSYGYTF
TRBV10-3,CAISEGQGYEQYF
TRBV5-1,CASSATGSGNTIYF
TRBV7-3,CASSLRGQGSPLHF
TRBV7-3,CASSAGRGETQYF
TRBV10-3,CAISVGDGNQPQHF
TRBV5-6,CASSLRWSGNTIYF
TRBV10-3,CAISNGAGYGYTF
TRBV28,CASSQDRKSTNEKLFF
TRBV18,CASSPLFTSGVQNIQYF
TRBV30,CAWSWPRGGSYEQYF
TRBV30,CACRDAFQAFF
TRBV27,CASSPSGRGYEQYF
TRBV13,CASSFTGLGYTF